The text below deals with one T cell receptor beta chain. Its antigen is still unknown. This record comes from a study of neoadjuvant nivolumab and ipilimumab in lung cancer. General study findings and limits: From pretherapy to surgery, tumor richness and clonality rose with dual therapy. Compared with tumor-adjacent uninvolved lung, resected tumors showed greater richness and clonality. Only a single major-pathologic-response sample was available for clonality analysis.

V gave up 4 bases and J gave up 4 bases; unmatched junction bases: 10. The germline CDR1 and CDR2 sequences are LNHDA and SQIVND (reference sequence). This CDR3 has 16 residues. Profiled with immunoSEQ multiplex PCR; TCRdb holds only in-frame clones, not every one. Altogether 25,000 to 35,000 clones are present, about 83% being singletons, with the ten largest covering 4.5% to 5.5%. The sample here was tumor tissue, taken after neoadjuvant nivolumab, alone or with ipilimumab, at or shortly before surgery. The sequence derives from an adult with non-small cell lung cancer. The chain recombines TRBV19 with TRBJ2-7; TRBD2 agrees at 10 bases. Here the CDR3 reads CASSTVAGGMGYEQYF. The DNA for the CDR3 is TGTGCCAGTAGTACTGTAGCGGGAGGCATGGGGTACGAGCAGTACTTC. Full variable domain (outside the CDR3, taken from reference TRBV19 and TRBJ2-7): DGGITQSPKYLFRKEGQNVTLSCEQNLNHDAMYWYRQDPGQGLRLIYYSQIVNDFQKGDIAEGYSVSREKKESFPLTVTSAQKNPTAFYLCASSTVAGGMGYEQYFGPGTRLTVT.